This TCR beta chain was identified during a study of spatial heterogeneity in lung cancer. Study at large: Detection consistently captured more beta-chain sequences than alpha-chain sequences. More than ten raw reads, on average, carried each unique TCR and UMI combination.

TCR cDNA molecules each had a unique molecular identifier. TCRdb re-called the 5' RACE reads with MiXCR, one entry per CDR3 protein. Of approximately 4,600 distinct CDR3 sequences listed, about 22% are singletons. V gave up 0 bases and J gave up 4 bases, with 10 bases separating them. This CDR3 comprises 15 residues. Germline values: CDR1 ENHRY, CDR2 SYGVKD. The sample's time point: sample taken at primary tumor resection. The input material, whole RNA from tumor, nontumor lung or frozen PBMC, was sequenced unsorted. There were 72 donors, all of them untreated patients with early-stage non-small cell lung cancer. This clonotype is medium-sized (0.01 to 0.1%) by share.

The sequence came from a female donor with early-stage non-small cell lung cancer. The chain joins TRBV10-3 to TRBJ2-1, with a tentative D call TRBD1 (5 bases). Sequencing was performed on normal lung tissue next to the tumor, taken at surgery. The CDR3 spells CAISESPQGYNEQFF. CDR3 sequence (DNA): TGTGCCATCAGTGAGTCTCCCCAGGGATACAATGAGCAGTTCTTC.